This is a list of T cell receptor beta chains from one sample in a study of cytomegalovirus exposure and HLA in healthy donors. The data were produced by immunoSEQ multiplex PCR, yet TCRdb's version contains in-frame clones alone and is incomplete. This table holds about 130,000 clones, 15% to 20% found once. Sequencing used PBMCs. Receptor source: a female donor in good health and CMV-seropositive. Both conserved end residues are part of each CDR3. A D gene is named only where the DNA matches it firmly.

>NA|TRBJ2-7|TRBV7-9
CASSLVGAGYEQYF
>NA|TRBJ2-1|TRBV4-3
CASSAGSYNEQFF
>TRBD2|TRBJ2-7|TRBV7-9
CASSLVLAGVNGQYF
>NA|TRBJ2-7|TRBV4-3
CASSQVGQGGEQYF
>TRBD1|TRBJ2-2|TRBV6-5
CASSRTGTGELFF
>TRBD1|TRBJ1-5|TRBV5-4
CARRLLTGTGDSYSNQPQHF
>NA|TRBJ1-3|TRBV7-9
CASSFSRTDTIYF
>NA|TRBJ2-7|TRBV28
CASSLISEYRGPYEQYF
>TRBD1|TRBJ2-1|TRBV7-9
CASSDRTGYNEQFF
>TRBD1|TRBJ1-4|TRBV6-6
CASSYTLQGAGEKLFF
>TRBD2|TRBJ2-5|TRBV5-1
CASSSGPRTSHQETQYF
>NA|TRBJ1-2|TRBV28
CASSFWGDGYTF
>NA|TRBJ2-5|TRBV5-1
CASSFLGGQETQYF
>NA|TRBJ1-5|TRBV4-3
CASSQDAGRGQPQHF
>NA|TRBJ1-1|TRBV6-5
CASSYSYRVNTEAFF
>TRBD1|TRBJ1-2|TRBV19
CASSRTGNGGYTF
>NA|TRBJ2-7|TRBV7-9
CASSLTGLYEQYF
>TRBD2|TRBJ2-5|TRBV4-1
CASSLGPSGGPQETQYF
>NA|NA|TRBV4-1
CASSTERGFDEQYF
>NA|TRBJ1-1|TRBV5-4
CASSLLSGKNSGAFF
>NA|TRBJ1-3|TRBV28
CASIQGGTGNTIYF
>TRBD2|TRBJ2-5|TRBV10-3
CAISPSGSQETQYF
>NA|TRBJ2-1|TRBV10-3
CAIRGEEGNEQFF
>NA|TRBJ2-1|TRBV5-1
CASSLFGSNEQFF
>NA|TRBJ2-7|TRBV28
CASSLPSEPYEQYF
>NA|TRBJ1-1|TRBV29-1
CSVSNRVTEAFF
>NA|TRBJ2-7|TRBV7-2
CAFNWTGGPPLYEQYF
>TRBD1|TRBJ2-3|TRBV4-3
CASSQGDRYTDTQYF
>NA|TRBJ2-6|TRBV12-5
CASGQRQPGANVLTF
>NA|TRBJ1-5|TRBV4-1
CASSRPEGNQPQHF
>NA|TRBJ1-1|TRBV25-1
CASNPTGITEAFF